Below are 3 T cell receptor beta chains sequenced from a single sample in a study of technical replicates of blood from a handful of donors. Sequencing used immunoSEQ multiplex PCR; TCRdb keeps in-frame clones, though not all of them. The top ten hold about 0.23% of the sample, which has tens of thousands of clones, 85% to 95% seen once. Sample: T cells isolated from PBMCs. These receptors all come from a human donor in good health.

This chain joins TRBV27 and TRBJ2-6; a weak D match, TRBD2 (7 bases). Per the germline V gene, CDR1 is MNHEY and CDR2 is SMNVEV (reference sequence). The CDR3 extends over 17 amino acids. V dropped 6 bases and J dropped 2 bases, with 17 bases sitting between them. As DNA, the CDR3 is TGTGCCAGCAGCTCTGGGAGGGGGGGGCCTGGGGCCAACGTCCTGACTTTC. Translated, it gives CASSSGRGGPGANVLTF. The variable domain in full, with the rest retrieved from reference TRBV27 and TRBJ2-6, is EAQVTQNPRYLITVTGKKLTVTCSQNMNHEYMSWYRQDPGLGLRQIYYSMNVEVTDKGDVPEGYKVSRKEKRNFPLILESPSPNQTSLYFCASSSGRGGPGANVLTFGAGSRLTVL.

This sequence joins TRBV9 and TRBJ2-7, with a weak D call TRBD2 (6 bases). This CDR3 is 13 amino acids long. Deletions cut 0 bases from V and 6 bases from J, with 10 bases between. Germline values: CDR1 SGDLS, CDR2 YYNGEE. The CDR3 region has the DNA TGTGCCAGCAGCGTAGGGGACTCCACCGAGCAGTACTTC. Protein product: CASSVGDSTEQYF.

The CDR3 sequence is CASSVGTDTEAFF. CDR3 bases: TGTGCCAGCAGCGTAGGGACAGACACTGAAGCTTTCTTT. The chain uses TRBV9 and TRBJ1-1; D is perhaps TRBD1 (6 bases). The CDR3 has 13 amino acids. CDR1 SGDLS and CDR2 YYNGEE come from the germline V gene. Trimming removed 0 bases at V and 3 bases at J, with 6 bases between.